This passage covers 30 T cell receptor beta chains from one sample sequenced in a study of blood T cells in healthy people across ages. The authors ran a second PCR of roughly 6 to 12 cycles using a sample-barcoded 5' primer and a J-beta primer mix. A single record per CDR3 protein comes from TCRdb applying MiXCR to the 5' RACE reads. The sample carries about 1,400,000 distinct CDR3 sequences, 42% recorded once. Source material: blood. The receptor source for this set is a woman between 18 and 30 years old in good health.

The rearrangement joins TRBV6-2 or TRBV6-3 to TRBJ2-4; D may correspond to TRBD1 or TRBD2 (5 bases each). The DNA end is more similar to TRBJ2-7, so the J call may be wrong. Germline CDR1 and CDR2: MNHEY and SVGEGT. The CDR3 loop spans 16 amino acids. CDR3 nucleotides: TGTGCCAGCAGTAGGCCGGGGACGCTCTCCTCCTACGAGCAGTACTTC. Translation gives CASSRPGTLSSYEQYF.

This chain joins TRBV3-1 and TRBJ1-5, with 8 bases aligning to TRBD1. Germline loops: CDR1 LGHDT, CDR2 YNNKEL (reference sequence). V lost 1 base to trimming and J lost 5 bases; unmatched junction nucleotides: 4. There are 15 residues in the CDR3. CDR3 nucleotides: TGTGCCAGCAGCCAAGGACAGGGGAGGTATCAGCCCCAGCATTTT. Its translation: CASSQGQGRYQPQHF.

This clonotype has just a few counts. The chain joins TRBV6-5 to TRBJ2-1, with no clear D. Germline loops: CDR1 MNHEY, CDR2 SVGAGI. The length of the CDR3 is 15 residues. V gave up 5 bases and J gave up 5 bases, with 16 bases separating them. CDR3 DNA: TGTGCCAGCAGTACCCTCACTTATCGGGACAATGAGCAGTTCTTC. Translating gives CASSTLTYRDNEQFF.

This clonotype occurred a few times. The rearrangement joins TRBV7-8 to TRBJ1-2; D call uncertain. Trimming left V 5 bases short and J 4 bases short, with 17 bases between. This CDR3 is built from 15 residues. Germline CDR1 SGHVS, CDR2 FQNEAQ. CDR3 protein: CASSRMGSNFYGYTF. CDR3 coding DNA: TGTGCCAGCAGCCGAATGGGGTCTAATTTCTATGGCTACACCTTC.

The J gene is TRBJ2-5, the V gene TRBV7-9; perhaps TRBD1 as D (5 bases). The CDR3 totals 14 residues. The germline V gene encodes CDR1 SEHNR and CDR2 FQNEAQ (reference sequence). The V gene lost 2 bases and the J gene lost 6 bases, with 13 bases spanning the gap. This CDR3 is CASSLQQAQKTQYF. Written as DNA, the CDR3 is TGTGCCAGCAGCTTACAACAGGCGCAAAAGACCCAGTACTTC.

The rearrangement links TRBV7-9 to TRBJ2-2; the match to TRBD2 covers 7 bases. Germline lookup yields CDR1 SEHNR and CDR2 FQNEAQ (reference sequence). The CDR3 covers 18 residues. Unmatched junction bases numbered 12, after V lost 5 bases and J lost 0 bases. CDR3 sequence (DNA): TGTGCCAGCAGCCTTACTTTTTTAAGCGGGGCGAACACCGGGGAGCTGTTTTTT. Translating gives CASSLTFLSGANTGELFF.

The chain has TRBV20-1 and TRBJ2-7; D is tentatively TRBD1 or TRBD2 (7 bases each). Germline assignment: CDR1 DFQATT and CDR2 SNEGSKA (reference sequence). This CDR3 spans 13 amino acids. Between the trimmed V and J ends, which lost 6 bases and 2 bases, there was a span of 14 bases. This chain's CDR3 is CSAWEGAAYEQYF. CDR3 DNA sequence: TGCAGTGCCTGGGAGGGGGCAGCCTACGAGCAGTACTTC.

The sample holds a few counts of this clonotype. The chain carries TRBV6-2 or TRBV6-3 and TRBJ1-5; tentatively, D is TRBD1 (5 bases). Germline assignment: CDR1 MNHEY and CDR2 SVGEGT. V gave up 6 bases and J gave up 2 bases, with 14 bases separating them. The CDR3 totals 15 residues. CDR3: CASRRKGAGNQPQHF. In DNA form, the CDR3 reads TGTGCCAGCAGGCGTAAAGGGGCGGGCAATCAGCCCCAGCATTTT.

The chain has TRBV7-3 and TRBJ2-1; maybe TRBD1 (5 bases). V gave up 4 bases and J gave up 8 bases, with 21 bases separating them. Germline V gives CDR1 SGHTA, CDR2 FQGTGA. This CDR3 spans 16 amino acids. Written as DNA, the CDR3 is TGTGCCAGCAGCTCCCGGGCCACAGGCCGTGGCGATGAGCAGTTCTTC. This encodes CASSSRATGRGDEQFF.

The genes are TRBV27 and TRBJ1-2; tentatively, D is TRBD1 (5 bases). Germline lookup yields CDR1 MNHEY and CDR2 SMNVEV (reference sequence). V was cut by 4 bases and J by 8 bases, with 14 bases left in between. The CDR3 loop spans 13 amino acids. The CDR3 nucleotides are TGTGCCAGCAGTTACCTCGACAGTGGGGGCTACACCTTC. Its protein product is CASSYLDSGGYTF.

CDR3 amino acids: CASLKGGVVYGYTF. For the CDR3, the DNA is TGTGCCAGCCTCAAAGGGGGGGTGGTGTATGGCTACACCTTC. The chain combines TRBV28 with TRBJ1-2, with D perhaps TRBD1 (6 bases). V dropped 8 bases and J dropped 5 bases, with 18 bases sitting between them. The CDR3 spans 14 residues. Germline-derived CDR1 and CDR2 are MDHEN and SYDVKM.

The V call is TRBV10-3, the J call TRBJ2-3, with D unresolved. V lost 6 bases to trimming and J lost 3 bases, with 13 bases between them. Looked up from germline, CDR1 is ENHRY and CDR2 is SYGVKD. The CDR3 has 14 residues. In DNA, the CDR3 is TGTGCCATCAGCAGGATAACGGCTACAGATACGCAGTATTTT. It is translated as CAISRITATDTQYF.

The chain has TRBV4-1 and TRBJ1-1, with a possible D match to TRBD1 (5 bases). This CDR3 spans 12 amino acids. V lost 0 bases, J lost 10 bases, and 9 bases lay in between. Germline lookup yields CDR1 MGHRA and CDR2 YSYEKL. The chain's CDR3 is CASSQEGVLAFF. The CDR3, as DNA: TGCGCCAGCAGCCAAGAAGGGGTCCTAGCTTTCTTT.

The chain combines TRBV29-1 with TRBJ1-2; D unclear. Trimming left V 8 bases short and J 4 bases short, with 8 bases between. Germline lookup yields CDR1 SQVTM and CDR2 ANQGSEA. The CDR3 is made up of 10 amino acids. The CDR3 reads CSITPYGYTF. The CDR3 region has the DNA TGCAGCATAACACCCTATGGCTACACCTTC.

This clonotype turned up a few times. The CDR3 coding sequence is TGTGCCAGCAGTTTATCGACGGGGCTAGCCAAAAACATTCAGTACTTC. Encoded protein: CASSLSTGLAKNIQYF. The V and J genes are TRBV27 and TRBJ2-4; D is possibly TRBD1 or TRBD2 (5 bases each). The germline V gene encodes CDR1 MNHEY and CDR2 SMNVEV (reference sequence). The V end lost 0 bases, the J end lost 0 bases, and 9 bases lay between the germline ends. The CDR3 extends over 16 amino acids.

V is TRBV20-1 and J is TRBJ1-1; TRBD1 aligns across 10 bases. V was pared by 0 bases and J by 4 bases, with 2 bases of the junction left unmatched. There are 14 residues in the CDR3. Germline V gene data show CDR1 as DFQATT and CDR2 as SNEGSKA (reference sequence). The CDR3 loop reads CSARDRTGGTEAFF. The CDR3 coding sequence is TGCAGTGCTAGAGATCGGACAGGGGGCACTGAAGCTTTCTTT.

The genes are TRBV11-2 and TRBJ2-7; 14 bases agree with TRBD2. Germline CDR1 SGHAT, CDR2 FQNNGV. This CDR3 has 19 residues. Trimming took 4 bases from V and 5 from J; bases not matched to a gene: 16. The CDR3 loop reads CASSSTSGLAGELGDEQYF. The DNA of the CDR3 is TGTGCCAGCAGCTCCACTTCGGGACTAGCGGGAGAGTTGGGGGACGAGCAGTACTTC.

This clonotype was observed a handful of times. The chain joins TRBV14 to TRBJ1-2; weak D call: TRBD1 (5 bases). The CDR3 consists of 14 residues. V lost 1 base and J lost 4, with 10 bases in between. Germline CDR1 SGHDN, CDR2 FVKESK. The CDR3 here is CASSQVGDFYGYTF. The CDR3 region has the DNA TGTGCCAGCAGCCAAGTTGGGGACTTCTATGGCTACACCTTC.

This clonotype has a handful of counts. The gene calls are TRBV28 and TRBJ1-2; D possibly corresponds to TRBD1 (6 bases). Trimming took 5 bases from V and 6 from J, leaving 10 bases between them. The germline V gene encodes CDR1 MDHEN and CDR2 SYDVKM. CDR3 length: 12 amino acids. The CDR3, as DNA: TGTGCCAGCAGTCCCAACAGGGATGGCTACACCTTC. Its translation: CASSPNRDGYTF.

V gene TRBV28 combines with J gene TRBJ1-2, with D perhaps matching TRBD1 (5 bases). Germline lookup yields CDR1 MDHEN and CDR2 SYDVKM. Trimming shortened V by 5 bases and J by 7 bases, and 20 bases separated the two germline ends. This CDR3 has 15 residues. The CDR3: CASSDPLGGVFGYTF. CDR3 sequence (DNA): TGTGCCAGCAGTGATCCCCTAGGAGGGGTTTTTGGCTACACCTTC.

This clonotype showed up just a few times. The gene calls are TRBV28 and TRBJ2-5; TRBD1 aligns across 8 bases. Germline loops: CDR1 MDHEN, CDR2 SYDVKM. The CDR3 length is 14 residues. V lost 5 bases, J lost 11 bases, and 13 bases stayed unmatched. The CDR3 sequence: CASSRGTGANEQYF. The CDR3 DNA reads TGTGCCAGCAGTAGGGGGACAGGAGCTAATGAGCAGTACTTC. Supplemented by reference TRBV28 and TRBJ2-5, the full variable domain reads DVKVTQSSRYLVKRTGEKVFLECVQDMDHENMFWYRQDPGLGLRLIYFSYDVKMKEKGDIPEGYSVSREKKERFSLILESASTNQTSMYLCASSRGTGANEQYFGPGTRLLVL.

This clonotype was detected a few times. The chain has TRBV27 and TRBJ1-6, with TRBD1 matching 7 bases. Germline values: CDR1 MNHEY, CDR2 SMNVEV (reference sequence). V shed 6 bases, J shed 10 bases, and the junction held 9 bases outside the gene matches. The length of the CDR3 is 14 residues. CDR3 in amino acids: CASSFGDRRSPLHF. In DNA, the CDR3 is TGTGCCAGCAGCTTCGGGGACAGACGCTCACCCCTCCACTTT.

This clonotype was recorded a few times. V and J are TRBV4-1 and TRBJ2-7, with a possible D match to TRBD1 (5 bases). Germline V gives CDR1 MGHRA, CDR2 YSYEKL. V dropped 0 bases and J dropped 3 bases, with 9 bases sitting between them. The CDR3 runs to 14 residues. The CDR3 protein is CASSQDGAVYEQYF. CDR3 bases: TGCGCCAGCAGCCAAGATGGGGCAGTCTACGAGCAGTACTTC.

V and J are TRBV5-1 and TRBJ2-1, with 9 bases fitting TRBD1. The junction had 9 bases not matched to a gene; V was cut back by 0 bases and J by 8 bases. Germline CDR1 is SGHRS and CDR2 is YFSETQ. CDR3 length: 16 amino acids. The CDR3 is CASSLGHRGPRDEQFF. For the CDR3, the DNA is TGCGCCAGCAGCTTGGGACACAGGGGGCCAAGGGATGAGCAGTTCTTC.

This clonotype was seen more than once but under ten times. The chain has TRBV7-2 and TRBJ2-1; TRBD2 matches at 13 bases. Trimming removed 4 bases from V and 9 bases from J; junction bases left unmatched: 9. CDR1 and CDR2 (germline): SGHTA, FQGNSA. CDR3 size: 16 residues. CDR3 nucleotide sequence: TGTGCCAGCAGCTCCGGAGTGACTAGCGGGAGGACTGAGCAGTTCTTC. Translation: CASSSGVTSGRTEQFF.

The chain's CDR3 is CASSPEGFEQYF. CDR3 nucleotides: TGTGCCAGCAGCCCGGAGGGGTTCGAGCAGTACTTC. This chain uses TRBV11-2 with TRBJ2-7, with D perhaps TRBD2 (6 bases). This CDR3 has 12 residues. Germline V CDR1 and CDR2: SGHAT, FQNNGV. V lost 5 bases and J 6 bases, leaving 11 bases between the germline ends.

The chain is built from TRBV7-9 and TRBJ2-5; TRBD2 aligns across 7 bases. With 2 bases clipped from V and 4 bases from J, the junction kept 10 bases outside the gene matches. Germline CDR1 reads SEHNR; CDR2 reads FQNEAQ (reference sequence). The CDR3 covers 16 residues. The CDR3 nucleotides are TGTGCCAGCAGCTTACTTATCGGGGGGACGGGAGAGACCCAGTACTTC. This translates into CASSLLIGGTGETQYF.

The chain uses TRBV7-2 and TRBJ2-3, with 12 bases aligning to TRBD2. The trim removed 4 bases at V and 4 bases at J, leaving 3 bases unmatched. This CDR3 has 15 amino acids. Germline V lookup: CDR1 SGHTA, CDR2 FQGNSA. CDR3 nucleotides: TGTGCCAGCAGCTCCAGGACTAGCGGGGCAGATACGCAGTATTTT. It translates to CASSSRTSGADTQYF. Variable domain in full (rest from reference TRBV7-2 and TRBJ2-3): GAGVSQSPSNKVTEKGKDVELRCDPISGHTALYWYRQSLGQGLEFLIYFQGNSAPDKSGLPSDRFSAERTGGSVSTLTIQRTQQEDSAVYLCASSSRTSGADTQYFGPGTRLTVL.

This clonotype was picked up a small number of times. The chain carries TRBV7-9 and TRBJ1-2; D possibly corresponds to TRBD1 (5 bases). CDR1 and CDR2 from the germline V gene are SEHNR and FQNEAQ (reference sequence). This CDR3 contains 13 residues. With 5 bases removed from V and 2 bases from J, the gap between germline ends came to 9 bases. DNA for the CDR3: TGTGCCAGCAGCGAGGGGTGGAACTATGGCTACACCTTC. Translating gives CASSEGWNYGYTF. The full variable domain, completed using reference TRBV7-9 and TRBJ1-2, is DTGVSQNPRHKITKRGQNVTFRCDPISEHNRLYWYRQTLGQGPEFLTYFQNEAQLEKSRLLSDRFSAERPKGSFSTLEIQRTEQGDSAMYLCASSEGWNYGYTFGSGTRLTVV.

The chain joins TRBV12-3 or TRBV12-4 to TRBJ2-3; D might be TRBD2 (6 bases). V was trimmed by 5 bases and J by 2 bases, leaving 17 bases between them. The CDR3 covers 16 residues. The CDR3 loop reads CASSIGGPFITDTQYF. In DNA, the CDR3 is TGTGCCAGCAGTATCGGAGGGCCTTTTATCACAGATACGCAGTATTTT.